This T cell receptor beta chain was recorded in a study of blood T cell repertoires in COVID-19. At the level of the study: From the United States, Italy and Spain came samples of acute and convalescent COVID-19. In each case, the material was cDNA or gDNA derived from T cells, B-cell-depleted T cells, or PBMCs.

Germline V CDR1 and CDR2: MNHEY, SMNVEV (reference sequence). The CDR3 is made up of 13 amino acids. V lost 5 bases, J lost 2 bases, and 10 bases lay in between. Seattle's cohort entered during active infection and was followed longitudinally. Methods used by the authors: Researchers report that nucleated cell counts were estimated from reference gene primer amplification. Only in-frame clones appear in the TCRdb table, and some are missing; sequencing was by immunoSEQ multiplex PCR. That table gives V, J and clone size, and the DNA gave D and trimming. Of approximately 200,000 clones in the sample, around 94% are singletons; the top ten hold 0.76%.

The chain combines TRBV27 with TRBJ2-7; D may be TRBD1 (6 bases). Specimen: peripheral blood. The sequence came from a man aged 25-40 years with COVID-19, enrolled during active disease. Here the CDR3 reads CASSPGAAYEQYF. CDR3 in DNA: TGTGCCAGCAGTCCAGGGGCAGCCTACGAGCAGTACTTC.